These 7 T cell receptor beta chains were sequenced from one sample in a study of sequential checkpoint blockade in melanoma. Method: immunoSEQ multiplex PCR; TCRdb's copy keeps in-frame clones and lacks some. In the table there are approximately 11,000 clones, 78% of which are singletons. Treatment given: randomized to nivolumab then ipilimumab (arm A) or the reverse (arm B). The source was CD8+ T cells sorted from blood (inferred from file names), collected from a patient given nivolumab and ipilimumab in sequence. Receptor source: a human donor with melanoma.

The chain links TRBV6-5 to TRBJ1-2; 8 bases fit TRBD1. With V trimmed by 0 bases and J by 4 bases, 1 base remained unmatched. The CDR3 consists of 14 residues. From germline, CDR1 is MNHEY and CDR2 SVGAGI. The CDR3 nucleotides are TGTGCCAGCAGTTACTCGGGACAGGCCTATGGCTACACCTTC. Amino acids: CASSYSGQAYGYTF.

The V call is TRBV4-2, the J call TRBJ2-3; the D gene is possibly TRBD2 (5 bases). This CDR3 has 17 amino acids. Germline V gene data show CDR1 as LGHNA and CDR2 as YNFKEQ. V was clipped by 0 bases and J by 2 bases, with 15 bases between them. CDR3 amino acids: CASSQEGPGSPTDTQYF. The CDR3 DNA sequence: TGTGCCAGCAGCCAAGAAGGGCCGGGGTCCCCCACAGATACGCAGTATTTT.

V usage is TRBV19 and J usage is TRBJ1-1; tentative D call: TRBD1 (5 bases). Per the germline V gene, CDR1 is LNHDA and CDR2 is SQIVND (reference sequence). This CDR3 contains 17 residues. Deletions cut 0 bases from V and 1 base from J, with 15 bases between. This CDR3 is CASSIEYSGSSNTEAFF. CDR3 nucleotide sequence: TGTGCCAGTAGTATAGAGTATTCAGGGTCGTCGAACACTGAAGCTTTCTTT.

This clone was counted a single time. The J gene is TRBJ1-1, the V gene TRBV4-1; TRBD1 matches 8 bases. The CDR3 extends over 17 amino acids. The J segment lost 5 bases and the V segment lost 0 bases, leaving 11 bases of the junction unmatched. Germline values: CDR1 MGHRA, CDR2 YSYEKL. DNA of the CDR3: TGCGCCAGCAGCCAAGATAAACCCAGGGGGCTAGGTACTGAAGCTTTCTTT. It yields the protein CASSQDKPRGLGTEAFF.

This clone was recorded a few times. The V gene is TRBV27, the J gene TRBJ1-6; possible D gene TRBD1, 6 bases. This CDR3 contains 17 residues. Trimming took 6 bases from V and 9 from J, leaving 24 bases between them. Germline loops: CDR1 MNHEY, CDR2 SMNVEV (reference sequence). This CDR3 reads CASRPTSGVGWGSPLHF. CDR3 in DNA: TGTGCCAGCAGACCTACCTCAGGGGTCGGTTGGGGTTCACCCCTCCACTTT.

As concerns this clone: Other nucleotide sequences in the sample specify the same CDR3. The V call is TRBV4-2, the J call TRBJ2-3, with 12 bases aligning to TRBD2. Germline CDR1 is LGHNA and CDR2 is YNFKEQ. After removal of 1 base from V and 2 bases from J, the junction contained 7 bases not matched to a gene. The CDR3 loop spans 18 amino acids. The CDR3 DNA is TGTGCCAGCAGCCAAGGCCTAGCGGGGGGGCCTCCCACAGATACGCAGTATTTT. Amino acid sequence: CASSQGLAGGPPTDTQYF.

CDR3 sequence (DNA): TGTGCCAGCAGCCAAGACCCATACCCTAGCGGGGGCCACAATGAGCAGTTCTTC. This codes for CASSQDPYPSGGHNEQFF. The gene calls are TRBV4-2 and TRBJ2-1, with TRBD2 matching over 10 bases. CDR3 length: 18 residues. Per the germline V gene, CDR1 is LGHNA and CDR2 is YNFKEQ. Trimming took 0 bases from V and 5 from J; bases not matched to a gene: 10.